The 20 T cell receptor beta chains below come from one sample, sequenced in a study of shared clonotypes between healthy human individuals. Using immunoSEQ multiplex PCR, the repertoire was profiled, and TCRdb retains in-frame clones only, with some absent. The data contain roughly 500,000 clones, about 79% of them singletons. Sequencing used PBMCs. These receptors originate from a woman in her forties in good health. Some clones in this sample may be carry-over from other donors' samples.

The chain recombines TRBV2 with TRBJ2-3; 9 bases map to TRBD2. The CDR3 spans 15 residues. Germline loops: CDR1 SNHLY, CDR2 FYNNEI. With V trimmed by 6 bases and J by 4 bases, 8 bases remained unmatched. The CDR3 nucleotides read TGTGCCAGCAGCGATAGCGGGAGATTTGCAGATACGCAGTATTTT. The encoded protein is CASSDSGRFADTQYF.

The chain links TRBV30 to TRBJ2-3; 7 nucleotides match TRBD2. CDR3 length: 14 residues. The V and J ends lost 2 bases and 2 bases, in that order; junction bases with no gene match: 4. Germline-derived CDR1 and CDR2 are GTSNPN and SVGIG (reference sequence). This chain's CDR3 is CAWSQAGNTDTQYF. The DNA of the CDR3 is TGTGCCTGGAGTCAAGCGGGGAACACAGATACGCAGTATTTT.

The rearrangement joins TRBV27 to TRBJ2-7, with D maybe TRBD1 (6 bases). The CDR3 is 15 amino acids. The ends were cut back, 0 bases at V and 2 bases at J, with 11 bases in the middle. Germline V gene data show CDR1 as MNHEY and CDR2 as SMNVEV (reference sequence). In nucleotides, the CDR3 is TGTGCCAGCAGTTTATCCTGGCAGGGGACCTACGAGCAGTACTTC. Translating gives CASSLSWQGTYEQYF.

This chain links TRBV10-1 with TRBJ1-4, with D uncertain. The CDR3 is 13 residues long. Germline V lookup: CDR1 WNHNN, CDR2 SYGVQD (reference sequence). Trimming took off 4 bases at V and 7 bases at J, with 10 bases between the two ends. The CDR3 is CASSGGLGEKLFF. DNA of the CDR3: TGCGCCAGCAGTGGGGGTCTCGGTGAAAAACTGTTTTTT.

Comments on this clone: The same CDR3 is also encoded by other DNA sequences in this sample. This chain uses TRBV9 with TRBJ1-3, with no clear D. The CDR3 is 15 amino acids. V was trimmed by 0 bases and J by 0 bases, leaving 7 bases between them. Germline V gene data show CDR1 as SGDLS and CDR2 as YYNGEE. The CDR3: CASSVGGNSGNTIYF. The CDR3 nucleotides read TGTGCCAGCAGCGTAGGAGGCAACTCTGGAAACACCATATATTTT.

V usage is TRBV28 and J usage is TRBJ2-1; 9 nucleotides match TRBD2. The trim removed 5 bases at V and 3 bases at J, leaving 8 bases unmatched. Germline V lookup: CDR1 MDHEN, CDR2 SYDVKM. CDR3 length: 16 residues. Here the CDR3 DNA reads TGTGCCAGCAGTCCTTTAGCGGGAGAGGTCTACAATGAGCAGTTCTTC. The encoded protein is CASSPLAGEVYNEQFF.

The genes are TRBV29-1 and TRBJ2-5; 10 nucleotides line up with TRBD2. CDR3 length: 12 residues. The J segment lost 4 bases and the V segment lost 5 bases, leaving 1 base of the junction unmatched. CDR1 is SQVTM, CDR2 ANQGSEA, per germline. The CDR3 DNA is TGCAGCGTTAAGCGGGAGGGAGAGACCCAGTACTTC. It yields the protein CSVKREGETQYF.

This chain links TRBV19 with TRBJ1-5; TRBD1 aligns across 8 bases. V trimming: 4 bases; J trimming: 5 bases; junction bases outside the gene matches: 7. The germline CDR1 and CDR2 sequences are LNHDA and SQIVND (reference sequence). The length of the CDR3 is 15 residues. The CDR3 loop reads CASSRYRGEHQPQHF. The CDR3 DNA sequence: TGTGCCAGTAGTAGGTACAGGGGGGAACATCAGCCCCAGCATTTT.

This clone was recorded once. The CDR3 sequence is CASSQERGSSDEQYF. Here the CDR3 DNA reads TGCGCCAGCAGCCAAGAAAGAGGGTCTAGCGACGAGCAGTACTTC. This chain connects TRBV4-1 to TRBJ2-7; D perhaps matches TRBD2 (6 bases). This CDR3 has 15 amino acids. Trimming shortened V by 0 bases and J by 5 bases, and 14 bases separated the two germline ends. Germline V gene data show CDR1 as MGHRA and CDR2 as YSYEKL.

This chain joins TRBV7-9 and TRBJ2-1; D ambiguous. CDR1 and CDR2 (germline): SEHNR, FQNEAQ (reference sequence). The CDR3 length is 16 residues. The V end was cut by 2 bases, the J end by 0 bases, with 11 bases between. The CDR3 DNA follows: TGTGCCAGCAGCTTATGGCGGCTACTCTCCTACAATGAGCAGTTCTTC. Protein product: CASSLWRLLSYNEQFF.

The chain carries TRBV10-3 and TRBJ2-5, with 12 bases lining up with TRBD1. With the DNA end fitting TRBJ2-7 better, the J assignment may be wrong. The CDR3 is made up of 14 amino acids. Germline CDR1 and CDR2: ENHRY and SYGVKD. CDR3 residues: CAIRGTGGPYEQYF. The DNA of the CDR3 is TGTGCCATCAGGGGGACAGGGGGCCCCTACGAGCAGTACTTC.

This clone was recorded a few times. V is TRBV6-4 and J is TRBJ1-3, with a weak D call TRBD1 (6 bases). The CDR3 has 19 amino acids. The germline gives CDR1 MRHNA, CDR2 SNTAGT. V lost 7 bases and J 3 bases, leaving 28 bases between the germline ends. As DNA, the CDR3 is TGTGCCAGCATCCCCTCGGACCGGGACAAGGGTTTTGGTGGAAACACCATATATTTT. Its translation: CASIPSDRDKGFGGNTIYF.

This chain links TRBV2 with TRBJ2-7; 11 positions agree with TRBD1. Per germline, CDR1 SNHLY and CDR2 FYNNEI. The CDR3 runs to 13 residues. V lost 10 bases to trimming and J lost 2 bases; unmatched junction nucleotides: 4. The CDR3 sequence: CAKGQGVTYEQYF. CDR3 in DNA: TGTGCCAAGGGACAGGGGGTTACCTACGAGCAGTACTTC.

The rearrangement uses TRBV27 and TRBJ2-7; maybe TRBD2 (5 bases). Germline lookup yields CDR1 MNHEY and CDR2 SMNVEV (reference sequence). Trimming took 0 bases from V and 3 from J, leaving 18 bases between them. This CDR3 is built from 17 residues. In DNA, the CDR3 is TGTGCCAGCAGTTTATCGGTGGGCATCGCCGGGAACTACGAGCAGTACTTC. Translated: CASSLSVGIAGNYEQYF.

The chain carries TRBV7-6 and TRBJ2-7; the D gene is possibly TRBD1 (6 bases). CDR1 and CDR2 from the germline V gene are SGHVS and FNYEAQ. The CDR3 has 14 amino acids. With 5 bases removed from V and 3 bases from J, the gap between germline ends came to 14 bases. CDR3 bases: TGTGCCAGCAGCCTAGGGGGATCCGACTACGAGCAGTACTTC. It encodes CASSLGGSDYEQYF.

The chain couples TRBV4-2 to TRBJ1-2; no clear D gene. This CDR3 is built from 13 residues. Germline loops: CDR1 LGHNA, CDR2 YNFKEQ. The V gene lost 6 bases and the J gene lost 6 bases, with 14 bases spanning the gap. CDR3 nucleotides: TGTGCCAGCAGAAAAATGGGGTACGATGGCTACACCTTC. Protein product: CASRKMGYDGYTF.

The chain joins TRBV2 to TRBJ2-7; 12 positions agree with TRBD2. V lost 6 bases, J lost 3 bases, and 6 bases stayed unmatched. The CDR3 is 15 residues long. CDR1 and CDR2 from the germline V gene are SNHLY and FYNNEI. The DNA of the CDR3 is TGTGCCAGCAGGCCCGGGACTAGCGGGTTCTACGAGCAGTACTTC. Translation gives CASRPGTSGFYEQYF.

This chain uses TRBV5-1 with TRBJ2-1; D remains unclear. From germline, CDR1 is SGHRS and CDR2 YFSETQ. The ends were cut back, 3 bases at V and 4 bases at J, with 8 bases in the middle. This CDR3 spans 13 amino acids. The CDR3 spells CASSSSLYNEQFF. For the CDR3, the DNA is TGCGCCAGCAGCTCGTCATTGTACAATGAGCAGTTCTTC.

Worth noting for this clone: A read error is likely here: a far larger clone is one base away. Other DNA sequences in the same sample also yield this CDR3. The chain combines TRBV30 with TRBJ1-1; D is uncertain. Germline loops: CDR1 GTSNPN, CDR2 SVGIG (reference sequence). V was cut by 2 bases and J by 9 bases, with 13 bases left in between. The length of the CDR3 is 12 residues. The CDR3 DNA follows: TGTGCCTGGAGTCTCCCCGTGTCGAAAGCTTTCTTT. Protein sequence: CAWSLPVSKAFF.

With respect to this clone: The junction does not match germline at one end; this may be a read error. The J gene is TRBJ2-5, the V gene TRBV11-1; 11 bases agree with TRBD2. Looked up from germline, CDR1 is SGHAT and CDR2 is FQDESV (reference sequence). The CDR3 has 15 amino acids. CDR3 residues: CASSVAGGDGETQYF. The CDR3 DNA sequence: TGTGCCAGCAGCGTAGCGGGAGGGGACGGGGAGACCCAGTACTTC.